This record looks at one TCR beta chain sequence and its context. The antigen is undetermined. PCR involved 60 Vbeta and 13 Jbeta primers. Generated by immunoSEQ multiplex PCR, the TCRdb table keeps only in-frame clones and is missing some. The sample contains fewer than 120,000 clones, approximately 86% of which appear only once. Trimming removed 3 bases from V and 7 bases from J; junction bases left unmatched: 5. This CDR3 region has 15 residues. Germline loops: CDR1 MNHNS, CDR2 SASEGT. The entry originates in a study of cytomegalovirus exposure and HLA in healthy donors. Study-wide results and caveats: It is likely that the observed cluster of highly shared sequence variants was a sequencing artifact.

Specimen: PBMCs. This rearrangement joins TRBV6-1 to TRBJ1-6; 8 positions agree with TRBD1. The clonotype originates from a middle-aged man in good health and CMV-seronegative. Here the CDR3 DNA reads TGTGCCAGCAGTGATTGGCAGGGGGCGAATTCACCCCTCCACTTT. Translated, it gives CASSDWQGANSPLHF.